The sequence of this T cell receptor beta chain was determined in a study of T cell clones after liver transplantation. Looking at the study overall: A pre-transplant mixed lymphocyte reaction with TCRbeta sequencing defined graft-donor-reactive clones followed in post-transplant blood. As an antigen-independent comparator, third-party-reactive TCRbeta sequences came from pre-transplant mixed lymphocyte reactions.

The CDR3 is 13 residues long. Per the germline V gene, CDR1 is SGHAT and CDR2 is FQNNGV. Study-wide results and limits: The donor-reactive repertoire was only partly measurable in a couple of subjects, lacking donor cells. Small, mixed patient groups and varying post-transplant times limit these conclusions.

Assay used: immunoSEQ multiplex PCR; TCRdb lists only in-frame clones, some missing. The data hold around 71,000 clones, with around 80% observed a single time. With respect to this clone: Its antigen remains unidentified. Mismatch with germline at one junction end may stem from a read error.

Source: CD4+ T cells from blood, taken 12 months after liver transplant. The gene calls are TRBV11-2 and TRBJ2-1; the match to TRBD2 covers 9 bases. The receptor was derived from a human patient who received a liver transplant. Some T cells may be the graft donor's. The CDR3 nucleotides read TGTGCCAGCAGCTTCCCCCTGGAGAGCGGGAGGATCTTC. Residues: CASSFPLESGRIF.